The rows below give T cell receptor beta chains drawn from one sample of a study of T cell repertoires in cytomegalovirus infection. Their target antigens are unknown. TCRdb independently ran MiXCR on the reads; one entry per CDR3 protein. Among some 500,000 distinct CDR3 sequences listed, roughly a third were seen once. The source was cultured PBMCs, collected from culture after CMV antigen stimulation. The receptors shown here come from a human donor in good health (CMV status not recorded). Some clones in this sample may be carry-over from other donors' samples. The CDR3 runs from the conserved cysteine through the conserved F or W. D genes are given only for firm matches. Some rows have no size entry. The others give once, few or many, or a class for an expanded clone.

v_call	d_call	clone_size	j_call	cdr3_nt	cdr3_aa
TRBV3-1	.	.	TRBJ2-4	TGTGCCAGCAGCCCGAGGGTTCAAGGGGGAGCCAAAAACATTCAGTACTTC	CASSPRVQGGAKNIQYF
TRBV7-2	TRBD2	many	TRBJ2-7	TGTGCCAGCAGCCCACTAGCGGGAGGGTACGAGCAGTACTTC	CASSPLAGGYEQYF
TRBV11-3	TRBD1	.	TRBJ2-1	TGTGCCAGCAGCTTCTTTGGGGTCTCGGGACAGTACAATGAGCAGTTCTTC	CASSFFGVSGQYNEQFF
TRBV29-1	.	few	TRBJ2-1	TGCAGCTCCTCCGATGGGGTCACTGGGTTCTTC	CSSSDGVTGFF
TRBV19	TRBD1	.	TRBJ2-4	TGTGCCAGTAGTATGTCGACAGGGGAGGTGGCTATAGCCAAAAACATTCAGTACTTC	CASSMSTGEVAIAKNIQYF
TRBV6-2/TRBV6-3	.	few	TRBJ1-6	TGTGCCAGCAGACTACCGGACAGCTCCTATAATTCACCCCTCCACTTT	CASRLPDSSYNSPLHF
TRBV7-7	.	few	TRBJ2-3	TGTGCTAGCAGCCACCGGGGTATTACAGATACGCAGTATTTT	CASSHRGITDTQYF
TRBV12-3/TRBV12-4	TRBD1	few	TRBJ2-1	TGTGCCAGCAGCCCCCCCGGACAGGACGCCTACAATGAGCAGTTCTTC	CASSPPGQDAYNEQFF
TRBV4-1	.	.	TRBJ1-1	TGCGCCAGCAGCCAACAGGGCGAGAACACTGAAGCTTTCTTT	CASSQQGENTEAFF
TRBV4-1	.	.	TRBJ1-6	TGCGCCAGCAGCCAAGGTGTCGGGTTCAATTCACCCCTCCACTTT	CASSQGVGFNSPLHF
TRBV7-2	.	many	TRBJ2-7	TGTGCCAGCAGCTTATACGACTTCGGCTACGAGCAGTACTTC	CASSLYDFGYEQYF
TRBV7-6	.	.	TRBJ1-3	TGTGCCAGCAGCAGGGGTTCTGGAAACACCATATATTTT	CASSRGSGNTIYF
TRBV7-9	TRBD2	.	TRBJ2-1	TGTGCCAGCAGCTTAGCGCTACTAGCGGGGGAGCAGTTCTTC	CASSLALLAGEQFF
TRBV4-1	TRBD2	.	TRBJ2-1	TGCGCCAGCAGCCAACCATTAGCGGGCATCGGGGGTACTGAGCAGTTCTTC	CASSQPLAGIGGTEQFF
TRBV12-3/TRBV12-4	.	.	TRBJ2-1	TGTGCTAGCAGTCCACTGGTAGTAGAGGGTGTCGACAATGAGCAGTTCTTC	CASSPLVVEGVDNEQFF
TRBV19	.	.	TRBJ2-1	TGTGCCAGTAGTATAGATGGAGGACATAGCTCCTACAATGAGCAGTTCTTC	CASSIDGGHSSYNEQFF
TRBV5-8	.	once	TRBJ2-3	TGTGCCAGCAGCCTCACGTACCACTCCACAGATACGCAGTATTTT	CASSLTYHSTDTQYF
TRBV11-2	TRBD1	.	TRBJ2-3	TGTGCCAGCAGCGTACGACAGGGGACAGATACGCAGTATTTT	CASSVRQGTDTQYF
TRBV10-3	TRBD2	many	TRBJ2-3	TGTGCCATCAGTGGGACTAGCGGGGAACCCACAGATACGCAGTATTTT	CAISGTSGEPTDTQYF
TRBV25-1	TRBD1	.	TRBJ1-1	TGTGCCAGCACCCGGGACAGGGGTCGGGGGGGGACTGAAGCTTTCTTT	CASTRDRGRGGTEAFF
TRBV14	.	once	TRBJ1-2	TGTGCCAGCAGCCAAGATCGGCAGGGCTTGGCTGGCTACACCTTC	CASSQDRQGLAGYTF
TRBV11-2	.	.	TRBJ1-4	TGTGCCAGCAGCTCCCTGGCGGGAGAGGGTAATGAAAAACTGTTTTTT	CASSSLAGEGNEKLFF
TRBV7-2	.	.	TRBJ1-1	TGTGCCAGCAGCCAAACCCTGGGGGGAAATACTGAAGCTTTCTTT	CASSQTLGGNTEAFF
TRBV6-2/TRBV6-3	.	.	TRBJ1-5	TGTGCCAGCAGAACCGGGACACCTTTTTTGCCCCAGCATTTT	CASRTGTPFLPQHF
TRBV7-2	TRBD1	.	TRBJ2-3	TGTGCCAGCAGCGAACGAACCGGGACAGGGAGGACAGATACGCAGTATTTT	CASSERTGTGRTDTQYF
TRBV7-9	TRBD1	.	TRBJ1-4	TGTGCCAGCAGCTCGCGCCCTGGGACAGCCGCTGAAAAACTGTTTTTT	CASSSRPGTAAEKLFF
TRBV20-1	.	.	TRBJ2-7	TGCAGTGCTAGACCAGCGTTGGAAGCCGGGATCCACGAGCAGTACTTC	CSARPALEAGIHEQYF
TRBV29-1	.	few	TRBJ2-1	TGCAGCGCAAGAAGCGGAACCTACAATGAGCAGTTCTTC	CSARSGTYNEQFF
TRBV7-2	TRBD2	once	TRBJ2-7	TGTGCCAGCAGGAACCCGGGACTAGCGAGAGTCTCCGAGCAGTACTTC	CASRNPGLARVSEQYF
TRBV4-3	TRBD1	.	TRBJ2-1	TGCGCCAGCAGCCGGGACCGACAGGGTTCTTTTAATGAGCAGTTCTTC	CASSRDRQGSFNEQFF
TRBV7-8	.	.	TRBJ1-1	TGTGCCAGCAGCCCTCCGATGAACACTGAAGCTTTCTTT	CASSPPMNTEAFF
TRBV6-6	.	.	TRBJ2-1	TGTGCCAGCAGTTACTCTTTCGGCAGTGCAAATAGGAATGAGCAGTTCTTC	CASSYSFGSANRNEQFF
TRBV12-3/TRBV12-4	.	few	TRBJ2-7	TGTGCCAGCAGTTGGGGATCAACCTACGAGCAGTACTTC	CASSWGSTYEQYF
TRBV5-6	TRBD1	once	TRBJ1-1	TGTGCCAGCAGCTTACTAGACAGGGGGCAAGGAATACGCCCGGGCATGAACACTGAAGCTTTCTTT	CASSLLDRGQGIRPGMNTEAFF